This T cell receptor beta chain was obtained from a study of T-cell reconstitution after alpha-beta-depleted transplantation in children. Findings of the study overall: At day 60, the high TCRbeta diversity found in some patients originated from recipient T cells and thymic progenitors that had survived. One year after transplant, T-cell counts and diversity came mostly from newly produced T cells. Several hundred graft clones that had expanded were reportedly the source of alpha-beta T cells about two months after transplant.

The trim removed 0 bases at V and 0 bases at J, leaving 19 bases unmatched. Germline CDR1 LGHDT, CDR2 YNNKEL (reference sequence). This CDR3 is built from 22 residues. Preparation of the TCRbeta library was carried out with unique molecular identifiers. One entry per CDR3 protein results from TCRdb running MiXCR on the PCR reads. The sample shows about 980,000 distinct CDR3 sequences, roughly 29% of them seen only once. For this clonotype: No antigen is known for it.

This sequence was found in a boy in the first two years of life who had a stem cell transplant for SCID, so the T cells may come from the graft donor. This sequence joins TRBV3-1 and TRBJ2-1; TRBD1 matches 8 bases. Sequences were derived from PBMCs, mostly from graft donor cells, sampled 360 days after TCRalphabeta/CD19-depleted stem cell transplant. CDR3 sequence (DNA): TGTGCCAGCAGCCAAGAAGCCTCGTCCGGGACAGGTTTAACGGGCTCCTACAATGAGCAGTTCTTC. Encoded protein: CASSQEASSGTGLTGSYNEQFF.